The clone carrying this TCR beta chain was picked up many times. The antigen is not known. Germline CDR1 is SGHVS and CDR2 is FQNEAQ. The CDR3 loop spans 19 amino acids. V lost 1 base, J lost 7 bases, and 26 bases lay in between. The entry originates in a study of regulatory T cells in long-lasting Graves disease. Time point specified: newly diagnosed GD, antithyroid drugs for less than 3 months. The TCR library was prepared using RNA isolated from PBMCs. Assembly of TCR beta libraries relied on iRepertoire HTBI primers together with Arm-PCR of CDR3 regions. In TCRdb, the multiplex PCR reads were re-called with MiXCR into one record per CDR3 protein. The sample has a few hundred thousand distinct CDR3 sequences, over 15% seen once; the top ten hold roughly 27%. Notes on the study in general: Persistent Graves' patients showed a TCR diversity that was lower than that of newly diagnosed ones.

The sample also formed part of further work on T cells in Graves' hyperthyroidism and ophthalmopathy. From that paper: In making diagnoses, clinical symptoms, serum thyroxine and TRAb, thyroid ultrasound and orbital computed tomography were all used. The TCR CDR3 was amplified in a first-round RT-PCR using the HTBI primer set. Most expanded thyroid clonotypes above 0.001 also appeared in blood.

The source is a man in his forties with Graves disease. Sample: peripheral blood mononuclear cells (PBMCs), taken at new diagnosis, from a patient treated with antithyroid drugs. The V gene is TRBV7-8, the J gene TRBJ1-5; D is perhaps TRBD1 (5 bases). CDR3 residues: CASSLEGVWDPRVRQPQHF. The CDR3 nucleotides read TGTGCCAGCAGCTTAGAAGGAGTTTGGGACCCTCGGGTTCGGCAGCCCCAGCATTTT.